Each of the 14 T cell receptor beta chains below was sequenced from the same sample in a study of T-cell memory formation after mild COVID-19 (dated by TCRdb to 2020 to 2023). Receptors were amplified or captured by 5' RACE. The instrument was an Illumina NovaSeq 6000. The public reads were run again by TCRdb, first through fastp at Q25 and then through MiXCR, and only productive beta chains were kept. Each entry is one CDR3 protein sequence, shown with its most common DNA and genes. The sample table holds about 420,000 distinct CDR3 sequences, of which more than 20% were seen once. The ten largest account for less than 15% of the sample. Sample: PBMCs or a T cell subset sorted from them (not recorded which). The receptors come from an adult woman who had mild COVID-19 (a few samples of this study predate the infection). The sample titles of this study are shuffled in the database, so cell type and time point are left out; the donor was told from shared clones.

The table lists this clonotype with a few counts. V usage is TRBV29-1 and J usage is TRBJ2-7, with D possibly matching TRBD1 (6 bases). The CDR3 has 12 amino acids. Trimming took off 6 bases at V and 7 bases at J, with 16 bases between the two ends. From germline, CDR1 is SQVTM and CDR2 ANQGSEA. The CDR3 region has the DNA TGCAGCGTCGAGCACAGGGCATCTGAGCAGTACTTC. This gives the protein CSVEHRASEQYF.

This clonotype showed up just a few times. The chain joins TRBV3-1 to TRBJ1-2; no reliable D call. The CDR3 has 14 residues. Germline V CDR1 and CDR2: LGHDT, YNNKEL (reference sequence). Trimming took off 2 bases at V and 5 bases at J, with 12 bases between the two ends. CDR3 loop: CASSQSHRRYGYTF. The CDR3 nucleotides read TGTGCCAGCAGCCAAAGCCACCGGCGGTATGGCTACACCTTC.

The chain uses TRBV24-1 and TRBJ2-5; the D gene could be TRBD1 or TRBD2 (5 bases each). This CDR3 is built from 15 residues. Trimming left V 0 bases short and J 3 bases short, with 10 bases between. Germline CDR1 is KGHDR and CDR2 is SFDVKD. The CDR3 sequence is CATSDLGTGKETQYF. Written as DNA, the CDR3 is TGTGCCACCAGTGATTTGGGGACGGGGAAAGAGACCCAGTACTTC.

The chain employs TRBV12-5 and TRBJ2-1; D might be TRBD1 (6 bases). Germline CDR1 is LGHNT and CDR2 is FRNRAP. With 4 bases removed from V and 1 base from J, the gap between germline ends came to 11 bases. The CDR3 consists of 15 residues. This chain's CDR3 is CASGSVQGSYNEQFF. CDR3 in DNA: TGTGCTAGTGGTTCCGTCCAGGGGTCCTACAATGAGCAGTTCTTC. Based on the CDR3 plus reference TRBV12-5 and TRBJ2-1, the full variable domain is DARVTQTPRHKVTEMGQEVTMRCQPILGHNTVFWYRQTMMQGLELLAYFRNRAPLDDSGMPKDRFSAEMPDATLATLKIQPSEPRDSAVYFCASGSVQGSYNEQFFGPGTRLTVL.

This clonotype was seen just once. V is TRBV24-1 and J is TRBJ2-5, with unresolved D. Germline-derived CDR1 and CDR2 are KGHDR and SFDVKD. The CDR3 is 14 amino acids. V lost 6 bases, J lost 2 bases, and 12 bases lay in between. The CDR3 loop reads CATSFTASQETQYF. CDR3 nucleotide sequence: TGTGCCACCAGTTTCACAGCTTCGCAAGAGACCCAGTACTTC.

Written as DNA, the CDR3 is TGTGCCAGCAGTGAAGCCTACTTAGCGGGGGCCTACGAGCAGTACTTC. It yields the protein CASSEAYLAGAYEQYF. This chain links TRBV6-1 with TRBJ2-7; 9 bases align to TRBD2. The CDR3 has 16 amino acids. Unmatched junction bases numbered 5, after V lost 0 bases and J lost 2 bases. CDR1 is MNHNS and CDR2 is SASEGT in the germline V gene.

This clonotype was seen more than once but under ten times. The rearrangement joins TRBV2 to TRBJ2-1; D perhaps matches TRBD1 (6 bases). The germline V gene encodes CDR1 SNHLY and CDR2 FYNNEI. V was shortened by 3 bases and J by 8 bases, with 26 bases between the two germline ends. The CDR3 length is 18 residues. The CDR3 sequence is CASSDRLGAGSGSDEQFF. In nucleotides, the CDR3 is TGTGCCAGCAGTGATAGGCTGGGGGCCGGGTCGGGGTCGGATGAGCAGTTCTTC.

This clonotype was counted a few times. This chain links TRBV7-9 with TRBJ2-5; the D call may be TRBD1 or TRBD2 (5 bases each). Trimming shortened V by 4 bases and J by 5 bases, and 23 bases separated the two germline ends. The CDR3 contains 17 residues. Germline V gene lookup returns CDR1 SEHNR and CDR2 FQNEAQ (reference sequence). DNA for the CDR3: TGTGCCAGCAGCTCAGGAGTTGTGTCGGGGCAGAGGGAGACCCAGTACTTC. It codes for CASSSGVVSGQRETQYF.

This rearrangement joins TRBV15 to TRBJ2-7; D may be TRBD2 (6 bases). V was pared by 3 bases and J by 6 bases, with 12 bases between. Germline V gene lookup returns CDR1 LNHNV and CDR2 YYDKDF (reference sequence). The length of the CDR3 is 13 residues. As DNA, the CDR3 is TGTGCCACCAGCAGCCTAAGGGGAGGCGAGCAGTACTTC. As protein: CATSSLRGGEQYF.

The V call is TRBV27, the J call TRBJ1-6; possibly TRBD1 for D (6 bases). Trimming took off 2 bases at V and 7 bases at J, with 15 bases between the two ends. From germline, CDR1 is MNHEY and CDR2 SMNVEV (reference sequence). This CDR3 spans 16 amino acids. The CDR3 DNA sequence: TGTGCCAGCAGTTTAACAGGGAAAGTAGGAAATTCACCCCTCCACTTT. Encoded protein: CASSLTGKVGNSPLHF.

The gene calls are TRBV2 and TRBJ2-5; 9 nucleotides line up with TRBD2. The CDR3 runs 16 residues. The V gene's germline CDR1 is SNHLY and CDR2 FYNNEI. V dropped 2 bases and J dropped 2; count of bases not matched to a gene: 6. CDR3 sequence reads: CASSELGGGEQETQYF. CDR3 DNA: TGTGCCAGCAGTGAATTGGGCGGGGGGGAACAAGAGACCCAGTACTTC.

The table lists this clonotype with a few counts. The chain has TRBV4-2 and TRBJ2-7; D may correspond to TRBD1 or TRBD2 (5 bases each). The CDR3 is 17 amino acids. Germline CDR1 and CDR2: LGHNA and YNFKEQ. The germline V and J ends were trimmed by 1 base and 3 bases, with 19 bases remaining between them. Written as DNA, the CDR3 is TGTGCCAGCAGCCAAGGTGGGGCTAGCTCCATCAACTACGAGCAGTACTTC. Translating gives CASSQGGASSINYEQYF.

J is TRBJ2-7 and V is TRBV29-1; no clear D gene. The germline gives CDR1 SQVTM, CDR2 ANQGSEA. With 0 bases removed from V and 0 bases from J, the gap between germline ends came to 3 bases. This CDR3 is built from 12 residues. In nucleotides, the CDR3 is TGCAGCGTTGAAGACGGCTCCTACGAGCAGTACTTC. This translates into CSVEDGSYEQYF.

This clonotype was detected a few times. The V call is TRBV4-3, the J call TRBJ2-4; 9 positions match TRBD1. This CDR3 is built from 17 residues. Trimming removed 6 bases from V and 8 bases from J; junction bases left unmatched: 17. CDR1 is LGHNA, CDR2 YSLEER, per germline. The CDR3 nucleotides are TGCGCCAGCAGTCCTAGGCCCCCCGGGACAGGGTCGGACATTCAGTACTTC. This gives the protein CASSPRPPGTGSDIQYF.